A single sample gave rise to the 14 T cell receptor beta chains below, sequenced in a study of T cells in Graves' hyperthyroidism and ophthalmopathy (dated by TCRdb to about 2019). Library generation was performed with multiplex PCR. TCRdb shows the sequencer as Illumina HiSeq 2000. TCR beta CDR3 regions were amplified from RNA transcripts. A first-round RT-PCR of the TCR CDR3 used the HTBI primer set with the Qiagen OneStep RT-PCR kit. The public sequencing data were trimmed at Q25 with fastp and processed into clonotypes with MiXCR by TCRdb, which kept only in-frame beta chains. A single entry per CDR3 protein holds the most common genes and DNA from its merged rows. The sample table records about 520,000 distinct CDR3 sequences; around 20% of these occur just once. The ten top clones hold 26% of the sample. Sequenced material: blood. All receptors come from a man in his late teens or twenties with Graves' hyperthyroidism.

The V gene is TRBV5-6, the J gene TRBJ2-4; 8 nucleotides agree with TRBD1. The germline V gene has CDR1 SGHDT and CDR2 YYEEEE. J lost 3 bases, V lost 5 bases, and 7 bases had no gene match. CDR3 length: 15 amino acids. The CDR3: CASRRTGIGKNIQYF. The CDR3 DNA sequence: TGTGCCAGCAGGCGGACAGGGATCGGCAAAAACATTCAGTACTTC.

At least ten counts were recorded for this clonotype. The V gene is TRBV5-1, the J gene TRBJ2-2; D uncertain. Germline V gene sequence: CDR1 SGHRS, CDR2 YFSETQ. The CDR3 covers 15 residues. The V end lost 4 bases, the J end lost 2 bases, and 12 bases lay between the germline ends. Here the CDR3 DNA reads TGCGCCAGCAGCACCCGACCCATTAACACCGGGGAGCTGTTTTTT. It specifies CASSTRPINTGELFF.

This clonotype was detected ten times or more. CDR3 in amino acids: CSARGRGGEPLETQYF. The CDR3 DNA is TGCAGTGCTAGAGGACGGGGGGGCGAACCCCTAGAGACCCAGTACTTC. The chain recombines TRBV20-1 with TRBJ2-5; TRBD2 aligns across 8 bases. Germline CDR1 reads DFQATT; CDR2 reads SNEGSKA (reference sequence). The CDR3 runs 16 residues. J was trimmed by 4 bases and V by 1 base; bases with no gene match: 11.

This clonotype was observed many times. The V and J genes are TRBV29-1 and TRBJ1-1; no clear D. The germline V and J ends were trimmed by 6 bases and 1 base, with 9 bases remaining between them. Germline values: CDR1 SQVTM, CDR2 ANQGSEA. The CDR3 loop spans 12 amino acids. The CDR3 here is CSVVPPNTEAFF. The CDR3 nucleotides are TGCAGCGTCGTACCCCCGAACACTGAAGCTTTCTTT.

As concerns this clonotype: A much more abundant neighbour one base away suggests this may be a read error. V usage is TRBV7-2 and J usage is TRBJ1-1; D remains ambiguous. CDR3 length: 13 amino acids. The germline V and J ends were trimmed by 0 bases and 4 bases, with 6 bases remaining between them. The germline V gene has CDR1 SGHTA and CDR2 FQGNSA. The CDR3 nucleotides are TGTGCCAGCAGCTTAGCGTGGGTCACTGAAGCTTTCTTT. It specifies CASSLAWVTEAFF. The full variable domain, with the rest looked up from reference TRBV7-2 and TRBJ1-1, is GAGVSQSPSNKVTEKGKDVELRCDPISGHTALYWYRQSLGQGLEFLIYFQGNSAPDKSGLPSDRFSAERTGGSVSTLTIQRTQQEDSAVYLCASSLAWVTEAFFGQGTRLTVV.

Many counts were recorded for this clonotype. The chain is built from TRBV28 and TRBJ1-5; D may be TRBD1 (5 bases). From germline, CDR1 is MDHEN and CDR2 SYDVKM. This CDR3 has 14 residues. V was trimmed by 6 bases and J by 2 bases, leaving 11 bases between them. This CDR3 reads CASRSGGRNQPQHF. The CDR3 bases are TGTGCCAGCAGGAGCGGGGGTCGCAATCAGCCCCAGCATTTT.

The sample holds a few counts of this clonotype. V usage is TRBV10-3 and J usage is TRBJ1-1; D remains unclear. V was cut by 6 bases and J by 8 bases, with 16 bases left in between. Germline lookup yields CDR1 ENHRY and CDR2 SYGVKD. CDR3 length equals 13 residues. The CDR3 nucleotides are TGTGCCATCAGCCCCGTGGGTCGCAAGGAAGCTTTCTTT. Residues: CAISPVGRKEAFF.

The CDR3 loop is CASRRKRGAGETQYF. The CDR3 DNA reads as TGTGCCAGCAGGAGAAAGCGCGGTGCGGGAGAGACCCAGTACTTC. The rearrangement uses TRBV3-1 and TRBJ2-5; D possibly corresponds to TRBD2 (5 bases). Germline lookup yields CDR1 LGHDT and CDR2 YNNKEL (reference sequence). The V gene lost 6 bases and the J gene lost 4 bases, with 18 bases spanning the gap. CDR3 length: 15 amino acids.

This clonotype was observed a handful of times. This chain links TRBV19 with TRBJ1-1; no definite D call. The germline CDR1 and CDR2 sequences are LNHDA and SQIVND (reference sequence). Trimming shortened V by 5 bases and J by 3 bases, and 10 bases separated the two germline ends. The CDR3 extends over 13 amino acids. CDR3 in amino acids: CASSYTIDTEAFF. In DNA, the CDR3 is TGTGCCAGTAGTTATACCATAGACACTGAAGCTTTCTTT.

There are many counts of this clonotype. V and J are TRBV12-3 or TRBV12-4 and TRBJ1-1, with D possibly TRBD1 on 5 matching bases. This CDR3 is 14 amino acids long. With 8 bases removed from V and 3 bases from J, the gap between germline ends came to 16 bases. The CDR3 loop reads CASYDRGGDTEAFF. In DNA, the CDR3 is TGTGCCAGCTATGACAGAGGCGGGGACACTGAAGCTTTCTTT.

This clonotype came up many times. The rearrangement joins TRBV5-1 to TRBJ2-7; 7 nucleotides align to TRBD1. V lost 4 bases, J lost 6 bases, and 7 bases stayed unmatched. CDR3 length: 13 amino acids. CDR1 and CDR2 (germline): SGHRS, YFSETQ. The CDR3 coding sequence is TGCGCCAGCAGCAAAACAGGGGAGAGCGAGCAGTACTTC. It yields the protein CASSKTGESEQYF. Complete variable domain (other parts from reference TRBV5-1 and TRBJ2-7): KAGVTQTPRYLIKTRGQQVTLSCSPISGHRSVSWYQQTPGQGLQFLFEYFSETQRNKGNFPGRFSGRQFSNSRSEMNVSTLELGDSALYLCASSKTGESEQYFGPGTRLTVT.

In this sample, this clonotype turned up many times. The V and J genes are TRBV19 and TRBJ1-2; D is unresolved. Trimming stripped 8 bases from V and 6 bases from J, with 13 bases between. Germline-derived CDR1 and CDR2 are LNHDA and SQIVND (reference sequence). The CDR3 has 12 amino acids. DNA for the CDR3: TGTGCCAGTTCCCCCAGTGGGGATGGCTACACCTTC. This translates into CASSPSGDGYTF.

The chain uses TRBV7-2 and TRBJ2-5; D is perhaps TRBD1 (5 bases). Per the germline V gene, CDR1 is SGHTA and CDR2 is FQGNSA. The ends were cut back, 0 bases at V and 5 bases at J, with 10 bases in the middle. There are 14 residues in the CDR3. The CDR3 sequence: CASSLAGRDETQYF. In DNA form, the CDR3 reads TGTGCCAGCAGCTTAGCTGGCAGGGATGAGACCCAGTACTTC.

This clonotype was seen more than once but under ten times. One base away lies a much larger clone, so this may be a sequencing read error. The conserved phenylalanine or tryptophan normally closing the CDR3 is absent here, so this likely arose from a read error. The chain joins TRBV6-1 to TRBJ1-1, with 10 bases identical to TRBD1. The CDR3 runs 15 residues. V shed 7 bases, J shed 5 bases, and the junction held 10 bases outside the gene matches. Germline V gene data show CDR1 as MNHNS and CDR2 as SASEGT. The CDR3 DNA reads as TGTGCCAGCACCCAGACAGGGGGCTGGGGGACTGAAGCTTTCCTT. Its protein product is CASTQTGGWGTEAFL.